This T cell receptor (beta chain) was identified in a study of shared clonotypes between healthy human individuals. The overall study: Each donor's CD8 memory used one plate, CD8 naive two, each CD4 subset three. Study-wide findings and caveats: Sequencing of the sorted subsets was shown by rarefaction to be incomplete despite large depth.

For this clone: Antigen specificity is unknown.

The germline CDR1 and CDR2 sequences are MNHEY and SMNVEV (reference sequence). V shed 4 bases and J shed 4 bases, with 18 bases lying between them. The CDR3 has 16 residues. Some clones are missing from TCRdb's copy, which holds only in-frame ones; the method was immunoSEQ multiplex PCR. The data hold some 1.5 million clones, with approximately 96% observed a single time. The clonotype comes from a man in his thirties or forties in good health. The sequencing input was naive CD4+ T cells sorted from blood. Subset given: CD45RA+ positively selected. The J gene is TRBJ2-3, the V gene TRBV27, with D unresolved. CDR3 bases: TGTGCCAGCAGTTCCCTTGGTGGGGTAGTCGCAGATACGCAGTATTTT. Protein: CASSSLGGVVADTQYF.